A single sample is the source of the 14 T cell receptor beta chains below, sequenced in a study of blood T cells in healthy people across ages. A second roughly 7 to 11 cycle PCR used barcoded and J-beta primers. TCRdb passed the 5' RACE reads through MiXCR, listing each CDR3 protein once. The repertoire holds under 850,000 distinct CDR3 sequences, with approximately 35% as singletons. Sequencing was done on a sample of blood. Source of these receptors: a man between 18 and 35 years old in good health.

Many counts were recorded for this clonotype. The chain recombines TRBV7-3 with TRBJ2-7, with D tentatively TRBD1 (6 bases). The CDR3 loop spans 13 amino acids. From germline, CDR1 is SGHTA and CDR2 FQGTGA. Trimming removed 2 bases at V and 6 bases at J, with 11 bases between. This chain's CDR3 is CASSLRQGSEQYF. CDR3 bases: TGTGCCAGCAGCTTACGTCAGGGGTCCGAGCAGTACTTC.

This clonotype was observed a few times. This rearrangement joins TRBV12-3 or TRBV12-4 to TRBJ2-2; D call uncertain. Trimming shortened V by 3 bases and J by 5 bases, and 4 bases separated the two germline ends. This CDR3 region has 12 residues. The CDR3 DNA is TGTGCCAGCAGTTTCATTACCGGGGAGCTGTTTTTT. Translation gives CASSFITGELFF.

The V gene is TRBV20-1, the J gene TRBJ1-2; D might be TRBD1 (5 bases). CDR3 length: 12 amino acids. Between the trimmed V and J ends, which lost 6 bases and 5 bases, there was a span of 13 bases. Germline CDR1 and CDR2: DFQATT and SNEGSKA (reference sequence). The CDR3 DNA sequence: TGCAGTGCCAGGGAACAGCCATATGGCTACACCTTC. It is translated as CSAREQPYGYTF.

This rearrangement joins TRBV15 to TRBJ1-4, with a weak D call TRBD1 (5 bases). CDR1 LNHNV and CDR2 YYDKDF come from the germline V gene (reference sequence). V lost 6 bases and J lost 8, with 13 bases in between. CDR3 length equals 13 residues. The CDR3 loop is CATSPDSGEKLFF. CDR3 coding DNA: TGTGCCACCAGTCCAGACAGCGGAGAAAAACTGTTTTTT.

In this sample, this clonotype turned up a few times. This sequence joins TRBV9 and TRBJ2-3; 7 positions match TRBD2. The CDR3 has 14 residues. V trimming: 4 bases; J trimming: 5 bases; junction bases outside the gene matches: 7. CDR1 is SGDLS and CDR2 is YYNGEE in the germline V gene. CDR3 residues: CASSLAGGLDTQYF. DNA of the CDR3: TGTGCCAGCAGCTTAGCGGGCGGCCTAGATACGCAGTATTTT.

CDR3 in amino acids: CASSYMTSGGDEQFF. CDR3 coding DNA: TGTGCCAGCAGTTATATGACTAGCGGGGGGGATGAGCAGTTCTTC. This sequence joins TRBV6-6 and TRBJ2-1; 14 positions agree with TRBD2. V was pared by 3 bases and J by 8 bases, with 3 bases of the junction left unmatched. The CDR3 length is 15 residues. CDR1 MNHNY and CDR2 SVGAGI come from the germline V gene (reference sequence).

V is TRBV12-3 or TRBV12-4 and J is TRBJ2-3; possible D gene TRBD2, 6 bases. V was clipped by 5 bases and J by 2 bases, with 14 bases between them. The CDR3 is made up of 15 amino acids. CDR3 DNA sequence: TGTGCCAGCAGTCCGGGACTGACTACCACAGATACGCAGTATTTT. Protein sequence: CASSPGLTTTDTQYF.

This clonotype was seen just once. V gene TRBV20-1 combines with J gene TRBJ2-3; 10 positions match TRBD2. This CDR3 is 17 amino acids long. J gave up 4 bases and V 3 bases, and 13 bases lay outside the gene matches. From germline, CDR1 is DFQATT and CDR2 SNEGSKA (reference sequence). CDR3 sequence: CSASDYAASGGADTQYF. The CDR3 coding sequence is TGCAGTGCTAGCGATTACGCGGCAAGCGGGGGGGCAGATACGCAGTATTTT.

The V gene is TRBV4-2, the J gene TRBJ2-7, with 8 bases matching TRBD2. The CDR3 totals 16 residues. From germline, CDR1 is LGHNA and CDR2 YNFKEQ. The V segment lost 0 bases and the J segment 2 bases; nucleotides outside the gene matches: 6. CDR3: CASSQDLAGLTYEQYF. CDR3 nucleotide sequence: TGTGCCAGCAGCCAAGATCTAGCGGGTCTTACCTACGAGCAGTACTTC.

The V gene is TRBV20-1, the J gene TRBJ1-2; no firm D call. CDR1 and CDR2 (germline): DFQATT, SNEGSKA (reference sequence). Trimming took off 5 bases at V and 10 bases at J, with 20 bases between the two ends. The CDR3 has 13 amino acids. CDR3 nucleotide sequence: TGCAGTGCTCCAGCCCCCGGACTGGTATACTACACCTTC. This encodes CSAPAPGLVYYTF.

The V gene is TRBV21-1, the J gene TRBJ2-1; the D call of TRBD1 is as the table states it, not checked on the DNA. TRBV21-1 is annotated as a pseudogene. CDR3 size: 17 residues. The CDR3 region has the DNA TGTGCCAGCCTCGGTGGGGGTCCCTACAGCTCCTACAATGAGCAGTTCTTC. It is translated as CASLGGGPYSSYNEQFF.

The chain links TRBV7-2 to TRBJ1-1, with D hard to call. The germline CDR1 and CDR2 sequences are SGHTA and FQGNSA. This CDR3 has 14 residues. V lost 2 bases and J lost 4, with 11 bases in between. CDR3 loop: CASSLTSVGTEAFF. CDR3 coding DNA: TGTGCCAGCAGCTTAACGTCGGTGGGCACTGAAGCTTTCTTT.

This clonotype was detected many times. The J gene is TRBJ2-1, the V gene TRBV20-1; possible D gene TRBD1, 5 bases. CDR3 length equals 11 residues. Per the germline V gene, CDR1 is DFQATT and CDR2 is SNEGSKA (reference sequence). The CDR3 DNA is TGCAGCGCCTTGGGGCGGAGTGAGCAGTTCTTC. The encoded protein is CSALGRSEQFF.

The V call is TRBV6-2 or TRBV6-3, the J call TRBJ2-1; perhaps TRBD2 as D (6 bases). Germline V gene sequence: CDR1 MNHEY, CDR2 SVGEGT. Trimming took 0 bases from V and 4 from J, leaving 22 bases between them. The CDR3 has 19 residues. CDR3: CASSYSNKAGGGPYNEQFF. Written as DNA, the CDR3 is TGTGCCAGCAGTTACTCGAACAAGGCTGGGGGAGGACCATACAATGAGCAGTTCTTC.